This T cell receptor beta chain derives from a study of blood T cell repertoires in COVID-19 (TCRdb year 2020). Turning to the overall study: The collaborator samples originated in the United States, Italy and Spain and spanned the acute and convalescent phases of COVID-19. Where available, HLA class I and class II types were taken from metadata supplied by the sample provider and were not determined by assay-based typing. The sample metadata nearly always contained a de-identified subject ID, COVID-19 status, age in years and sex. Samples were obtained from the ongoing ImmuneRACE study (first 160 participants) and from some 1,300 subjects provided by 6 global collaborators. The material from the prospective study consisted of cDNA or gDNA derived from T cells, B-cell-depleted T cells, or PBMCs. A freely available public database, intended as a resource for researchers studying the immune response to SARS-CoV-2, is where the repertoires were released. Subjects who had been exposed to COVID-19, were actively infected with it, or had recovered from it provided the deeply sampled blood TCRbeta repertoires that made up the dataset. On the study overall, not on this receptor specifically: The quantity of clinical and demographic metadata differed by source and by participant and was supplied without curation.

For this clone: The antigen it recognizes is unknown. One base away there is no much larger clone; base qualities are not given.

The immunoSEQ Assay, a bias-controlled multiplex PCR, was used to amplify TCRbeta CDR3 regions from genomic DNA. From the authors' description of their analysis: The number of nucleated cells in each sample was estimated by amplification of reference gene primers within the assay. To quantify the absolute abundance of each unique TCRbeta CDR3 rearrangement, sequence reads were collapsed and filtered. Productive Simpson clonality was computed per sample as the square root of Simpson's diversity index over productive rearrangements. Held by TCRdb, this immuneACCESS table contains in-frame sequences only and omits some clones. Under half of the omission traces to an unresolved V gene where checked; the cause of the rest is unknown. V, J and clone size are taken as reported in that table, and D and trimming were inferred from the DNA itself. For this sample the table gives tens of thousands of clones, of which roughly four fifths were detected only once. Roughly 7.4% of the sample rests with the top ten.

The germline V gene provides CDR1 SGHTS and CDR2 YDEGEE. V is cut by 4 bases and J by 2 bases, and the space between the germline ends is 10 bases. Its CDR3 holds 13 amino acids, cysteine through phenylalanine. Here the CDR3 DNA is all that survives: 39 bases in frame from base 1. Each collaborating institution followed its own protocols to collect whole blood in K2EDTA tubes. For TCRbeta analysis, collaborators shipped samples in one of three forms: frozen whole blood, isolated PBMCs, or DNA extracted from either of those sample types. This sequence originates from a human donor in a cohort sampled during active COVID-19. In this chain, TRBV5-8 is recombined with TRBJ2-7, and TRBD1 may be the D gene, going by 6 matching bases. Material: peripheral blood. The nucleotides read TGTGCCAGCAGCGTCAGGGGCCCCTACGAGCAGTACTTC. This codes for CASSVRGPYEQYF.